The rows below give T cell receptor beta chains drawn from one sample of a study of Tregs in tolerant kidney transplant recipients. Clones were sequenced by immunoSEQ multiplex PCR, and TCRdb holds only the in-frame ones, with some missing. The repertoire includes 98,000 or so clones, nearly 90% of them detected once, and 0.34% sits in the top ten. The sequencing here drew on CD4+ T cells from blood, taken before the transplant. All receptors come from a human donor who received a combined kidney and bone marrow transplant. Each CDR3 is given with its conserved first and last residue. Fields, in order: clone size, V gene, D gene, J gene, CDR3 protein, CDR3 DNA. D genes are given only for firm matches. Some rows have no size entry. The others give once, few or many, or a class for an expanded clone.

>-|TRBV28|-|TRBJ1-5
CASSPDSNQPQHF
TGTGCCAGCAGTCCAGATAGCAATCAGCCCCAGCATTTT
>-|TRBV5-1|-|TRBJ2-5
CASSSPLAETQYF
TGCGCCAGCAGCTCTCCCCTAGCGGAGACCCAGTACTTC
>-|TRBV18|-|TRBJ1-5
CASSSSNSPNQPQHF
TGTGCCAGCTCATCAAGTAACAGCCCTAATCAGCCCCAGCATTTT
>-|TRBV10-1|-|TRBJ1-2
CASSENQDINGYTF
TGCGCCAGCAGTGAAAATCAGGATATCAATGGCTACACCTTC
>-|TRBV30|-|TRBJ2-3
CAWAGVNTDTQYF
TGTGCCTGGGCGGGCGTGAACACAGATACGCAGTATTTT
>-|TRBV2|-|TRBJ1-5
CASTEQGTGNQPQHF
TGTGCCAGCACAGAGCAGGGGACGGGCAATCAGCCCCAGCATTTT
>-|TRBV5-1|TRBD1|TRBJ1-1
CASRLTGAGTEAFF
TGCGCCAGCAGGCTGACAGGGGCCGGTACTGAAGCTTTCTTT
>once|TRBV7-9|TRBD2|TRBJ2-7
CASSPGTSGSSYEQYF
TGTGCCAGCAGCCCCGGGACTAGCGGGAGCTCCTACGAGCAGTACTTC
>-|TRBV9|TRBD2|TRBJ2-3
CASSVSGGGKGTDTQYF
TGTGCCAGCAGCGTGAGTGGCGGGGGAAAGGGCACAGATACGCAGTATTTT
>-|TRBV18|-|TRBJ2-2
CASSPNRVPNGELFF
TGTGCCAGCTCACCGAACAGGGTTCCTAACGGGGAGCTGTTTTTT
>-|TRBV2|-|TRBJ1-2
CASSERSEGGGYTF
TGTGCCAGCAGTGAAAGGTCGGAGGGAGGTGGCTACACCTTC
>-|TRBV25-1|-|TRBJ1-2
CASSPSDKGVYGYTF
TGCGCCAGCAGTCCGTCGGATAAAGGGGTATATGGCTACACCTTC
>-|TRBV6-5|-|TRBJ2-6
CASSGTSGANVLTF
TGTGCCAGCTCGGGAACCTCTGGGGCCAACGTCCTGACTTTC
>-|TRBV19|TRBD1|TRBJ1-6
CASRGTGTGPSPLHF
TGTGCCAGTAGAGGGACCGGGACAGGGCCTTCACCCCTCCACTTT
>-|TRBV5-1|-|TRBJ1-4
CASSPAGMDNEKLFF
TGCGCCAGCAGCCCCGCCGGGATGGATAATGAAAAACTGTTTTTT
>-|TRBV18|-|TRBJ1-4
CASSIQRRANEKLFF
TGTGCCAGCTCAATTCAGAGGCGGGCTAATGAAAAACTGTTTTTT
>-|TRBV19|-|TRBJ1-5
CASSPGQNSNQPQHF
TGTGCCAGTAGTCCCGGACAGAATAGCAATCAGCCCCAGCATTTT
>-|TRBV28|TRBD2|TRBJ2-7
CASSLGATSGSAQSYEQYF
TGTGCCAGCAGTTTGGGAGCGACTAGCGGGTCCGCCCAATCCTACGAGCAGTACTTC
>-|TRBV20-1|-|TRBJ2-1
CSGHPGIF
TGCAGTGGCCACCCGGGTATCTTC
>-|TRBV19|TRBD1|TRBJ1-1
CASSTRQGVSLNTEAFF
TGTGCCAGTAGTACCCGACAGGGGGTTTCCCTGAACACTGAAGCTTTCTTT
>few|TRBV5-5|-|TRBJ1-6
CASSLNWGDDSPLHF
TGTGCCAGCAGCTTGAATTGGGGAGATGATTCACCCCTCCACTTT
>-|TRBV6-1|TRBD1|TRBJ2-2
CASYLRQGAGELFF
TGTGCCAGCTACCTACGACAGGGAGCCGGGGAGCTGTTTTTT
>-|TRBV6-5|TRBD1|TRBJ2-7
CASNRRTGVGEQYF
TGTGCCAGCAACCGAAGGACAGGGGTCGGCGAGCAGTACTTC
>few|TRBV7-2|-|TRBJ1-1
CASSPGQGIGIEAFF
TGTGCCAGCAGCCCCGGGCAGGGAATTGGGATTGAAGCTTTCTTT
>-|TRBV5-1|-|TRBJ1-1
CASSLVPGNTEAFF
TGCGCCAGCAGCTTGGTGCCGGGGAACACTGAAGCTTTCTTT
>-|TRBV2|TRBD1|TRBJ1-4
CASNPGTGGEKLFF
TGTGCCAGCAACCCCGGGACAGGGGGCGAAAAACTGTTTTTT
>-|TRBV18|-|TRBJ1-4
CASSPRGRNEKLFF
TGTGCCAGCTCACCACGGGGGAGGAATGAAAAACTGTTTTTT
>-|TRBV5-1|-|TRBJ1-4
CASSLAQGGEKLFF
TGCGCCAGCAGCTTGGCTCAGGGAGGCGAAAAACTGTTTTTT
>-|TRBV30|TRBD2|TRBJ2-3
CAWASGSPRSTDTQYF
TGTGCCTGGGCGAGCGGGAGCCCCCGGAGCACAGATACGCAGTATTTT
>-|TRBV7-2|-|TRBJ2-2
CASSLPRTANTGELFF
TGTGCCAGCAGCTTACCCAGGACAGCGAACACCGGGGAGCTGTTTTTT
>-|TRBV29-1|-|TRBJ2-7
CSVARQANNYEQYF
TGCAGCGTTGCCCGGCAGGCTAATAATTACGAGCAGTACTTC
>few|TRBV7-9|-|TRBJ2-7
CASSSAGTYEQYF
TGTGCCAGCAGCTCAGCCGGGACCTACGAGCAGTACTTC
>-|TRBV5-1|-|TRBJ2-7
CASSTGTPPFEQYF
TGCGCCAGCAGCACCGGGACTCCTCCGTTCGAGCAGTACTTC
>-|TRBV5-1|TRBD1|TRBJ2-7
CASSLHVGQGAIEQYF
TGCGCCAGCAGCCTACATGTCGGACAGGGGGCGATCGAGCAGTACTTC
>-|TRBV7-2|-|TRBJ1-5
CASSLEQGQPQHF
TGTGCCAGCAGCTTAGAGCAGGGACAGCCCCAGCATTTT
>-|TRBV2|-|TRBJ2-5
CASSELRETQYF
TGTGCCAGCAGTGAATTGAGGGAGACCCAGTACTTC
>-|TRBV29-1|-|TRBJ1-2
CSVGAGQKAGYTF
TGCAGCGTTGGGGCGGGGCAGAAGGCTGGCTACACCTTC
>-|TRBV30|-|TRBJ1-2
CAWSVSDGYTF
TGTGCCTGGAGTGTCTCAGATGGCTACACCTTC
>-|TRBV7-9|-|TRBJ2-5
CASRQDPKGTQYF
TGTGCCAGCAGACAGGACCCCAAAGGGACCCAGTACTTC
>-|TRBV7-2|-|TRBJ2-5
CASSLAGGVDGETQYF
TGTGCCAGCAGCTTAGCGGGGGGAGTGGATGGGGAGACCCAGTACTTC
>-|TRBV11-3|TRBD1|TRBJ1-1
CASSSPRTGEAFF
TGTGCCAGCAGCTCACCACGGACAGGAGAAGCTTTCTTT
>-|TRBV11-2|-|TRBJ2-1
CASSLPPWRGGYNEQFF
TGTGCCAGCAGCTTACCCCCTTGGCGGGGAGGCTACAATGAGCAGTTCTTC
>-|TRBV15|TRBD1|TRBJ2-3
CATSRPTGGGGTDTQYF
TGTGCCACCAGCAGACCTACAGGGGGCGGGGGCACAGATACGCAGTATTTT
>-|TRBV7-2|TRBD2|TRBJ2-1
CASSLVGGSLYNEQFF
TGTGCCAGCAGCTTAGTGGGGGGGAGCCTCTACAATGAGCAGTTCTTC
>-|TRBV6-5|-|TRBJ2-1
CASSRPGVNEQFF
TGTGCCAGCAGCCGTCCCGGAGTTAATGAGCAGTTCTTC
>-|TRBV15|-|TRBJ2-7
CATSRAWGGTDSYEQYF
TGTGCCACCAGCAGAGCTTGGGGCGGTACAGACTCTTACGAGCAGTACTTC
>once|TRBV28|TRBD1|TRBJ1-4
CASSTRQGAAEKLFF
TGTGCCAGCAGTACCCGACAGGGGGCGGCGGAAAAACTGTTTTTT
>-|TRBV11-3|TRBD1|TRBJ2-1
CASQGQGDNEQFF
TGTGCCAGCCAGGGACAGGGAGACAATGAGCAGTTCTTC
>once|TRBV5-1|TRBD1|TRBJ1-6
CASSLAGQGYSPLHF
TGCGCCAGCAGCTTGGCCGGACAGGGCTACTCACCCCTCCACTTT
>-|TRBV10-3|TRBD1|TRBJ2-5
CAISESRDRGSPGTQYF
TGTGCCATCAGTGAGTCTCGGGACAGGGGGAGCCCAGGGACCCAGTACTTC
>-|TRBV5-1|-|TRBJ1-1
CASSLQVLNTEAFF
TGCGCCAGCAGCTTGCAGGTCCTGAACACTGAAGCTTTCTTT